The rows below give T cell receptor beta chains drawn from one sample of a study of cytomegalovirus exposure and HLA in healthy donors. The table came from immunoSEQ multiplex PCR; TCRdb's copy has only in-frame clones and leaves some out. Of approximately 79,000 clones in the sample, over 70% were seen once. The sequenced sample was PBMCs. These receptors came from a man aged 35 to 55 in good health and CMV-seronegative. The CDR3 runs from the conserved cysteine through the conserved F or W. A D gene is named only where the DNA matches it firmly. A clone size is listed for some rows: how often the clone was seen (once, few, many), or a class if it is expanded.

d_gene,j_gene,len,abundance,v_gene,CDR3nt,CDR3aa
-,TRBJ2-2,15,-,TRBV27,TGTGCCAGCAATTTATCAGCAGGGGACACCGGGGAGCTGTTTTTT,CASNLSAGDTGELFF
TRBD2,TRBJ2-1,18,-,TRBV4-2,TGTGCCAGCAGCCAAGAGGCAGGCGGGACTAGCGGTTACAATGAGCAGTTCTTC,CASSQEAGGTSGYNEQFF
TRBD1,TRBJ1-6,15,-,TRBV14,TGTGCCAGCAGCTCAGGACAGGGCAATAATTCACCCCTCCACTTT,CASSSGQGNNSPLHF
-,TRBJ2-5,15,-,TRBV28,TGTGCCAGCCGCGCCCCAGGGGCGCAGGGAGAGACCCAGTACTTC,CASRAPGAQGETQYF
-,TRBJ2-6,17,once,TRBV27,TGTGCCAGCAGTTTATCCGCGACGTTCTCTGGGGCCAACGGCCTGACTTTC,CASSLSATFSGANGLTF
-,TRBJ1-1,13,-,TRBV5-5,TGTGCCAGCAGCTTTATGCGGGGCACTGAAGCTTTCTTT,CASSFMRGTEAFF
TRBD1,TRBJ1-1,14,-,TRBV19,TGTGCCAGTAGTCTGGGACAGAAGAACACTGAAGCTTTCTTT,CASSLGQKNTEAFF
-,TRBJ2-5,16,few,TRBV7-9,TGTGCCAGCAGCCTTCGGTACTATCGCGTTCAAGAGACCCAGTACTTC,CASSLRYYRVQETQYF
TRBD2,TRBJ2-1,15,-,TRBV11-3,TGTGCCAGCAGCCCTACTAGCGGGAGAAGTAATGAGCAGTTCTTC,CASSPTSGRSNEQFF
TRBD1,TRBJ2-1,16,few,TRBV28,TGTGCCAGCAGTGGGACAGGGGCCCTGGCGTACAATGAGCAGTTCTTC,CASSGTGALAYNEQFF
TRBD2,TRBJ2-7,18,once,TRBV7-9,TGTGCCAGCAGCTCTTCCGGGACTAGCGGGAGAGTCGCCTACGAGCAGTACTTC,CASSSSGTSGRVAYEQYF
TRBD2,TRBJ2-1,16,-,TRBV5-1,TGCGCCAGCAGCGATAGCACCTGGCTAGCGGGAAGTGAGCAGTTCTTC,CASSDSTWLAGSEQFF
-,TRBJ1-4,13,-,TRBV25-1,TGTGCCAGCAGTGAAGGGGGCTTTTTAAAACTGTTTTTT,CASSEGGFLKLFF
-,TRBJ2-2,14,once,TRBV6-5,TGTGCCAGCAGTTACTCGTTAATGTCCGGGGAGCTGTTTTTT,CASSYSLMSGELFF
TRBD1,TRBJ2-7,14,-,TRBV7-9,TGTGCCAGCAGCTTAGGGACAGGGGTCTATGAGCAGTACTTC,CASSLGTGVYEQYF
TRBD1,TRBJ2-3,16,few,TRBV9,TGTGCCAGCAGCGTCCCCAAGACAGGGGGCTCAGATACGCAGTATTTT,CASSVPKTGGSDTQYF
TRBD1,TRBJ2-3,14,-,TRBV7-2,TGTGCCAGCAGCATTAGGGACAGAACAGATACGCAGTATTTT,CASSIRDRTDTQYF
TRBD2,TRBJ2-1,15,-,TRBV7-9,TGTGCCAGCAGCTTAAGGACTAGCGGGAAGGTTGAGCAGTTCTTC,CASSLRTSGKVEQFF
TRBD1,TRBJ1-4,15,-,TRBV2,TGTGCCAGCAGTTATACAGGGGCACCTAATGAAAAACTGTTTTTT,CASSYTGAPNEKLFF
-,TRBJ2-3,16,-,TRBV7-9,TGTGCCAGCAGCTTCTTCCGTGGGCCGAGCACAGATACGCAGTATTTT,CASSFFRGPSTDTQYF
TRBD2,TRBJ2-5,15,-,TRBV9,TGTGCCAGCAGCGCTAGACTAGCGGGAGAAGAGACCCAGTACTTC,CASSARLAGEETQYF
TRBD1,TRBJ1-2,14,-,TRBV28,TGTGCCAGCAGTCAAGGGGGCGCGAGTAATGGCTACACCTTC,CASSQGGASNGYTF
TRBD1,TRBJ2-2,15,few,TRBV7-6,TGTGCCAGCAGCTTAGAGTCAGGGGGCCACGGGGAGCTGTTTTTT,CASSLESGGHGELFF
-,TRBJ2-5,13,-,TRBV19,TGTGCCAGTAGTATAGATTCGGAAGAGACCCAGTACTTC,CASSIDSEETQYF
-,TRBJ1-1,13,few,TRBV7-9,TGTGCCAGCAGCTTATCGGGGGGAGCTGAAGCTTTCTTT,CASSLSGGAEAFF
TRBD2,TRBJ2-7,14,few,TRBV28,TGTGCCAGCAGTTTAGGCGGGAGCCGCTACGAGCAGTACTTC,CASSLGGSRYEQYF
-,TRBJ1-2,15,once,TRBV12-5,TGTGCTAGTGGTTTGGTACCCCAGGGGTGGCATGGCTACACCTTC,CASGLVPQGWHGYTF
TRBD2,TRBJ2-7,14,-,TRBV18,TGTGCCAGCTCGCGACTAGCGGACACCTACGAGCAGTACTTC,CASSRLADTYEQYF
TRBD1,TRBJ1-3,14,-,TRBV10-3,TGTGCCATCAGAGAGACAGGGAAGGGAAACACCATATATTTT,CAIRETGKGNTIYF
TRBD2,TRBJ2-5,15,-,TRBV5-5,TGTGCCAGCAGCTTGGTGGGAGGGAACGAAGAGACCCAGTACTTC,CASSLVGGNEETQYF
-,TRBJ1-6,14,-,TRBV7-2,TGTGCCAGCAGCTCACAGGGCGCCTATTCACCCCTCCACTTT,CASSSQGAYSPLHF
-,TRBJ2-1,18,-,TRBV7-6,TGTGCCAGCAGCTTAGGTCTTAACCGACAAAGCTCCTACAATGAGCAGTTCTTC,CASSLGLNRQSSYNEQFF
-,TRBJ1-2,14,-,TRBV18,TGTGCCAGCTCACCACCGAACAGGGTCTATGGCTACACCTTC,CASSPPNRVYGYTF
TRBD2,TRBJ2-3,15,-,TRBV19,TGTGCCAGTAGAGGGCTAGCGGGAGGTCCAGATACGCAGTATTTT,CASRGLAGGPDTQYF
-,TRBJ1-1,14,-,TRBV6-4,TGTGCCAGCAGTCCTAGCCCGGGGAACACTGAAGCTTTCTTT,CASSPSPGNTEAFF
-,TRBJ2-3,15,-,TRBV28,TGTGCCAGCAGTTTACCCCAGCGCGGCACAGATACGCAGTATTTT,CASSLPQRGTDTQYF
-,TRBJ1-3,16,medium-sized,TRBV7-8,TGTGCCAGCAGCGCCCACCTTGGGGGCTCAGGAAACACCATATATTTT,CASSAHLGGSGNTIYF
-,TRBJ1-4,14,-,TRBV7-3,TGTGCCAGCAGCTTGAGAGGGCATAATGAAAAACTGTTTTTT,CASSLRGHNEKLFF
-,TRBJ2-7,12,-,TRBV18,TGTGCCAGCTCAGCGACAGCTTACGAGCAGTACTTC,CASSATAYEQYF
TRBD1,TRBJ2-5,15,-,TRBV9,TGTGCCAGCAGCGTAGGACAGGGCCTTCAAGAGACCCAGTACTTC,CASSVGQGLQETQYF
TRBD2,TRBJ2-2,18,once,TRBV7-9,TGTGCCAGCAGCTTAGGACTAGCGGGAGGCTCGAACACCGGGGAGCTGTTTTTT,CASSLGLAGGSNTGELFF
-,TRBJ1-1,13,-,TRBV18,TGTGCCAGCTCCACCCGTGGAGGAACTGAAGCTTTCTTT,CASSTRGGTEAFF
TRBD1,TRBJ2-7,13,once,TRBV29-1,TGCAGCGTTATCTTAAGGGACAGCGACGAGCAGTACTTC,CSVILRDSDEQYF
TRBD1,TRBJ1-3,14,-,TRBV28,TGTGCCAGCAGACAGGGGGGGCCAGGAAACACCATATATTTT,CASRQGGPGNTIYF
TRBD2,TRBJ2-2,18,-,TRBV19,TGTGCCAGTAGAGGTGCCAGGGTGGTAGCGGGAGTATCTGGGGAGCTGTTTTTT,CASRGARVVAGVSGELFF
-,TRBJ2-1,13,-,TRBV7-9,TGTGCCAGCAGCTTAGCCCGCACCAGTGAGCAGTTCTTC,CASSLARTSEQFF
-,TRBJ1-2,12,-,TRBV13,TGTGCCAGCTCAACAGGGAACTATGGCTACACCTTC,CASSTGNYGYTF
-,TRBJ2-3,13,-,TRBV19,TGTGCCAGTAGTATTAGGGGAGGCGATACGCAGTATTTT,CASSIRGGDTQYF
-,TRBJ1-1,13,once,TRBV5-1,TGCGCCAGCAGCCTTACTCAGGGGACTGAAGCTTTCTTT,CASSLTQGTEAFF
TRBD2,TRBJ2-1,15,-,TRBV7-3,TGTGCCAGCAGCCCCTGGACTAGCGGGTACAATGAGCAGTTCTTC,CASSPWTSGYNEQFF
-,TRBJ1-2,13,-,TRBV2,TGTGCCAGCAGTGAAACAGGGCTAAGGGGCTACACCTTC,CASSETGLRGYTF
TRBD1,TRBJ1-1,14,-,TRBV9,TGTGCCAGCAGCCAACTCACAGGGGAAACTGAAGCTTTCTTT,CASSQLTGETEAFF
-,TRBJ1-5,13,-,TRBV19,TGTGCCAGTAGTCCAGGGGTTGCTCAGCCCCAGCATTTT,CASSPGVAQPQHF
TRBD2,TRBJ2-7,13,-,TRBV4-2,TGTGCCAGCAGCCGGACTAGATTCTCCGAGCAGTACTTC,CASSRTRFSEQYF
TRBD2,TRBJ2-7,16,-,TRBV6-1,TGTGCCAGCAGTGAAGCGGGCCAGCGGGGGTCCTACGAGCAGTACTTC,CASSEAGQRGSYEQYF
TRBD1,TRBJ1-2,17,-,TRBV4-1,TGCGCCAGCAGCCAAGGTTGGGGACAGACGAGGCAAGGGGGCTACACCTTC,CASSQGWGQTRQGGYTF